Listed below are T cell receptor beta chains from one sample, sequenced in a study of cytomegalovirus exposure and HLA in healthy donors. Assay used: immunoSEQ multiplex PCR; TCRdb lists only in-frame clones, some missing. The sample shows approximately 170,000 clones, more than 60% of them seen only once. The sequenced material came from PBMCs. All receptors come from a male donor in good health and CMV-seronegative. Both conserved end residues are part of each CDR3. D genes are given only for firm matches. The size of a clone is reported for some rows only, either as once, few or many, or as a class for expanded clones.

cdr3_length: 16; clone_size: -; d_call: -; j_call: TRBJ1-1; v_call: TRBV5-8; cdr3_nt: TGTGCCAGCAGCCGGGTCAGGGGCACAGGGAACACTGAAGCTTTCTTT; cdr3_aa: CASSRVRGTGNTEAFF
cdr3_length: 12; clone_size: -; d_call: -; j_call: TRBJ2-7; v_call: TRBV19; cdr3_nt: TGTGCCAGTAGTTCCCAGGGCTACGAGCAGTACTTC; cdr3_aa: CASSSQGYEQYF
cdr3_length: 14; clone_size: -; d_call: -; j_call: TRBJ2-7; v_call: TRBV30; cdr3_nt: TGTGCCTCCCACCCCCGGGAGTCCCCCTACGAGCAGTACTTC; cdr3_aa: CASHPRESPYEQYF
cdr3_length: 14; clone_size: once; d_call: -; j_call: TRBJ2-3; v_call: TRBV18; cdr3_nt: TGTGCCAGCTCACCCTCGCTAGGGGCAGATACGCAGTATTTT; cdr3_aa: CASSPSLGADTQYF
cdr3_length: 16; clone_size: -; d_call: TRBD1; j_call: TRBJ1-5; v_call: TRBV18; cdr3_nt: TGTGCCAGCTCACAGGACAGGGGGCATAGCAATCAGCCCCAGCATTTT; cdr3_aa: CASSQDRGHSNQPQHF
cdr3_length: 12; clone_size: -; d_call: -; j_call: TRBJ1-1; v_call: TRBV13; cdr3_nt: TGTGCCAGCAGCGAATTAGGGAGTCGGGCTTTCTTT; cdr3_aa: CASSELGSRAFF
cdr3_length: 16; clone_size: -; d_call: TRBD2; j_call: TRBJ2-1; v_call: TRBV12-5; cdr3_nt: TGTGCTAGTGGTTTGGTAAAAGCGGGGGGGCCACATGAGCAGTTCTTC; cdr3_aa: CASGLVKAGGPHEQFF
cdr3_length: 13; clone_size: -; d_call: -; j_call: TRBJ1-1; v_call: TRBV6-1; cdr3_nt: TGTGCCAGCAGAGAGCTGGGCGCCACTGAAGCTTTCTTT; cdr3_aa: CASRELGATEAFF
cdr3_length: 14; clone_size: -; d_call: TRBD2; j_call: TRBJ2-5; v_call: TRBV5-1; cdr3_nt: TGCGCCAGCAGTGGAACCGTGGGAGGGGAGACCCAGTACTTC; cdr3_aa: CASSGTVGGETQYF
cdr3_length: 14; clone_size: -; d_call: TRBD1; j_call: TRBJ1-2; v_call: TRBV11-2; cdr3_nt: TGTGCCAGCAGCTTAGTACAGGGGGCGTTTGGCTACACCTTC; cdr3_aa: CASSLVQGAFGYTF
cdr3_length: 15; clone_size: -; d_call: -; j_call: TRBJ1-2; v_call: TRBV6-6; cdr3_nt: TGTGCCAGCAGTTACTCGGGGGAGGGGAACTATGGCTACACCTTC; cdr3_aa: CASSYSGEGNYGYTF
cdr3_length: 13; clone_size: -; d_call: -; j_call: TRBJ2-3; v_call: TRBV7-6; cdr3_nt: TGTGCCAGCAGCTCTAGCCTAGCAGATACGCAGTATTTT; cdr3_aa: CASSSSLADTQYF
cdr3_length: 15; clone_size: -; d_call: TRBD1; j_call: TRBJ2-3; v_call: TRBV5-4; cdr3_nt: TGTGCCAGCAGCGAGCCGGGACAGCTGTTGGGTACGCAGTATTTT; cdr3_aa: CASSEPGQLLGTQYF
cdr3_length: 16; clone_size: -; d_call: -; j_call: TRBJ2-6; v_call: TRBV6-1; cdr3_nt: TGTGCCAGCAGTGGGGGGGTTATCTCTGGGGCCAACGTCCTGACTTTC; cdr3_aa: CASSGGVISGANVLTF
cdr3_length: 13; clone_size: -; d_call: -; j_call: TRBJ1-1; v_call: TRBV29-1; cdr3_nt: TGCAGCGTTGTCTCTGACAGCTCCACTGAAGCTTTCTTT; cdr3_aa: CSVVSDSSTEAFF
cdr3_length: 14; clone_size: few; d_call: TRBD1; j_call: TRBJ1-1; v_call: TRBV5-1; cdr3_nt: TGCGCCAGCACCCCTGGGGCGGACAGGGCTGGGGCTTTCTTT; cdr3_aa: CASTPGADRAGAFF
cdr3_length: 15; clone_size: few; d_call: TRBD1; j_call: TRBJ1-1; v_call: TRBV7-2; cdr3_nt: TGTGCCAGCAGCTTCGCACAGGGGGCAGGGACTGAAGCTTTCTTT; cdr3_aa: CASSFAQGAGTEAFF
cdr3_length: 17; clone_size: -; d_call: -; j_call: TRBJ2-5; v_call: TRBV18; cdr3_nt: TGTGCCAGCTCACCACGGGCGCCAGCAGGCGGGGCCGAGACCCAGTACTTC; cdr3_aa: CASSPRAPAGGAETQYF
cdr3_length: 15; clone_size: -; d_call: TRBD1; j_call: TRBJ1-2; v_call: TRBV5-8; cdr3_nt: TGTGCCAGCAGCCCGGGACAGGGGACTATGCTCGGCTACACCTTC; cdr3_aa: CASSPGQGTMLGYTF
cdr3_length: 17; clone_size: -; d_call: TRBD1; j_call: TRBJ1-1; v_call: TRBV5-1; cdr3_nt: TGCGCCAGCACCCGGACAGGGACGATCTACATGAACACTGAAGCTTTCTTT; cdr3_aa: CASTRTGTIYMNTEAFF
cdr3_length: 15; clone_size: -; d_call: -; j_call: TRBJ2-7; v_call: TRBV19; cdr3_nt: TGTGCCAGTAGTACGGACACCCGAACTCGATACGAGCAGTACTTC; cdr3_aa: CASSTDTRTRYEQYF
cdr3_length: 14; clone_size: -; d_call: TRBD2; j_call: TRBJ2-7; v_call: TRBV6-5; cdr3_nt: TGTGCCAGCAGACGGACTAGCGGGGGTTATGAGCAGTACTTC; cdr3_aa: CASRRTSGGYEQYF
cdr3_length: 13; clone_size: -; d_call: -; j_call: TRBJ1-5; v_call: TRBV30; cdr3_nt: TGTGCCTGGAGTGTAGAAACGGGGCAGCCCCAGCATTTT; cdr3_aa: CAWSVETGQPQHF
cdr3_length: 15; clone_size: -; d_call: TRBD1; j_call: TRBJ2-3; v_call: TRBV6-4; cdr3_nt: TGTGCCAGCAGTGACGGGGACAGGTTCACAGATACGCAGTATTTT; cdr3_aa: CASSDGDRFTDTQYF
cdr3_length: 14; clone_size: -; d_call: TRBD2; j_call: TRBJ2-3; v_call: TRBV5-1; cdr3_nt: TGCGCCAGCAGCCCGCTCGGGGGGGAAGATACGCAGTATTTT; cdr3_aa: CASSPLGGEDTQYF
cdr3_length: 12; clone_size: -; d_call: -; j_call: TRBJ2-5; v_call: TRBV6-6; cdr3_nt: TGTGCCAGCTGGGGGCAAGAAGAGACCCAGTACTTC; cdr3_aa: CASWGQEETQYF
cdr3_length: 14; clone_size: -; d_call: -; j_call: TRBJ2-7; v_call: TRBV2; cdr3_nt: TGTGCCAGCAGGAGGAGGGAGGCGGCCTACGAGCAGTACTTC; cdr3_aa: CASRRREAAYEQYF
cdr3_length: 14; clone_size: few; d_call: TRBD2; j_call: TRBJ2-3; v_call: TRBV28; cdr3_nt: TGTGCCAGCAGTCCCGGGACTAGCTGGGATACGCAGTATTTT; cdr3_aa: CASSPGTSWDTQYF